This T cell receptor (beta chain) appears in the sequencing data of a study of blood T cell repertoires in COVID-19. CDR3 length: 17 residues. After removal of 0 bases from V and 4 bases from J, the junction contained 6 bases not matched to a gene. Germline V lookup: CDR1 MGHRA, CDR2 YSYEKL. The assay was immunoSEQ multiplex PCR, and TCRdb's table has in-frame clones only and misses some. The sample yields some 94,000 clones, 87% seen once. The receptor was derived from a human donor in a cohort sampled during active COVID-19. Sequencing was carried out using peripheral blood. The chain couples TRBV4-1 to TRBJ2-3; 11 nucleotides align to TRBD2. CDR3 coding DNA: TGCGCCAGCAGCCAAGATGGGACTAGCGGTGGAGCAGATACGCAGTATTTT. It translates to CASSQDGTSGGADTQYF.